The clone carrying this T cell receptor beta chain was observed a single time. The CDR3 has 15 amino acids. V was clipped by 3 bases and J by 7 bases, with 18 bases between them. Germline CDR1 GTSNPN, CDR2 SVGIG (reference sequence). Original methodology: Counts of nucleated cells, estimated from reference gene primer amplification, were obtained. Sequencing was performed with immunoSEQ multiplex PCR; in TCRdb, only in-frame clones are kept and a portion is missing. The V and J calls and the clone size are those of that table, but D and trimming were determined from the DNA. The sample has some 150,000 clones, less than 90% seen once. This sample is part of a study of blood T cell repertoires in COVID-19. Study-wide context: COVID-19 samples collected from the United States, Italy and Spain covered acute and convalescent phases.

Researchers sorted participants into cohorts using their self-reported clinical history. This clonotype was obtained from a woman in her forties or fifties who had been exposed to COVID-19. The chain couples TRBV30 to TRBJ1-4, with D perhaps matching TRBD1 (5 bases). Specimen: PBMCs or T cells enriched from blood (not recorded which). The DNA for the CDR3 is TGTGCCTGGAGAAACCCCGGGGGGAAGTTTGAAAAACTGTTTTTT. This encodes CAWRNPGGKFEKLFF.